This TCR beta chain was profiled in a study of T cell changes during pregnancy in multiple sclerosis. Sequencing used immunoSEQ multiplex PCR; TCRdb keeps in-frame clones, though not all of them. The sample has 40,000 to 60,000 clones, 85% to 90% seen once. The clonotype comes from a female donor in good health, enrolled as a control in a pregnancy study. This sample comprised peripheral blood, obtained in the first trimester of pregnancy.

The chain's CDR3 is CASSPFPRTADTQYF. The CDR3, as DNA: TGTGCCAGCTCCCCGTTCCCCCGAACGGCAGATACGCAGTATTTT. The chain links TRBV7-3 to TRBJ2-3; D remains ambiguous. The CDR3 consists of 15 residues. Trimming shortened V by 8 bases and J by 4 bases, and 19 bases separated the two germline ends. From germline, CDR1 is SGHTA and CDR2 FQGTGA.